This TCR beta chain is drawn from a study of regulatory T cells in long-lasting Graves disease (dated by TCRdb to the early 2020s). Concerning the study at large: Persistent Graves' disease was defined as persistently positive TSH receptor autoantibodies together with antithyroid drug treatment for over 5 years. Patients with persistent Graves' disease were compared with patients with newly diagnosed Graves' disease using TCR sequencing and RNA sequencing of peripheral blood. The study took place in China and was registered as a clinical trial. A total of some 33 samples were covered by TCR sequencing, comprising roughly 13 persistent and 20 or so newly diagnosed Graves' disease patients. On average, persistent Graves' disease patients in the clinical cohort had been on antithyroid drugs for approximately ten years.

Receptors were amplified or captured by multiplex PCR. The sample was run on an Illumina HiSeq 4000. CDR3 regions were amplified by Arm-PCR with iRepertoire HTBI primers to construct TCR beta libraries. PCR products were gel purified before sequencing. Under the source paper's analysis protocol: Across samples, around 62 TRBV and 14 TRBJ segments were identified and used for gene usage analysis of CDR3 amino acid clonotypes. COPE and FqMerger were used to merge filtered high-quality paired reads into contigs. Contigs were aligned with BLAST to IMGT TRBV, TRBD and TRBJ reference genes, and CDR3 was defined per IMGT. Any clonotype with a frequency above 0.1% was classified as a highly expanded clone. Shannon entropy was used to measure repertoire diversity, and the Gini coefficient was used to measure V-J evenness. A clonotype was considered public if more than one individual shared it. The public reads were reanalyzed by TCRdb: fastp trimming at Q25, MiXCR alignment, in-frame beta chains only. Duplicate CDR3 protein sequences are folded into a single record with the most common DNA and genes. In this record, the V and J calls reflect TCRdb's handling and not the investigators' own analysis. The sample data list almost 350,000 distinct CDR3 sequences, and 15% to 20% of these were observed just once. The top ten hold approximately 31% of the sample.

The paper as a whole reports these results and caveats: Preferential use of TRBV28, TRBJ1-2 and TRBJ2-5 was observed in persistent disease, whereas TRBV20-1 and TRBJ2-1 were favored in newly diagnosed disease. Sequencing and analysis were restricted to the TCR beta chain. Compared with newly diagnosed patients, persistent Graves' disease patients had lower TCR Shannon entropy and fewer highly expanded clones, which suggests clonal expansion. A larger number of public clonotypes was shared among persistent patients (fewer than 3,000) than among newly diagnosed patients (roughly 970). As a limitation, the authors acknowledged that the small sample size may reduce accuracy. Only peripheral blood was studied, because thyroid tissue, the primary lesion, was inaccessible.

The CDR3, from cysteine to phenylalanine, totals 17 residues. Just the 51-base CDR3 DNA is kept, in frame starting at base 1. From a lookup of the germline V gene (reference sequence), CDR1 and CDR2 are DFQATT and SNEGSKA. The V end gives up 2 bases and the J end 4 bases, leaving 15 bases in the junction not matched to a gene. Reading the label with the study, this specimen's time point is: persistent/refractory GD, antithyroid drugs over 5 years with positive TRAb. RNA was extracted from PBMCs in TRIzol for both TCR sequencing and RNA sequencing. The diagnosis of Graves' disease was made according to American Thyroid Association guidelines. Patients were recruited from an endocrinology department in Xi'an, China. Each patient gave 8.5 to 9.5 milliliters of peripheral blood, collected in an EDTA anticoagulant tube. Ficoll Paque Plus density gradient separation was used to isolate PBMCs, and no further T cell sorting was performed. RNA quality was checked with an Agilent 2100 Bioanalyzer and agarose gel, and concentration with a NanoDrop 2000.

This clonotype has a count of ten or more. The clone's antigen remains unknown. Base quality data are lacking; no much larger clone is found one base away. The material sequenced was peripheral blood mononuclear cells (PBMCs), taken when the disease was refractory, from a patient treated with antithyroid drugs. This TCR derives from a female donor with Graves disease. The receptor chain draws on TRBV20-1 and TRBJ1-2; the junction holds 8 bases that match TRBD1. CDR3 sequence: CSARKGTGPTTSYGYTF. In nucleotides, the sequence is TGCAGTGCTAGAAAAGGGACAGGTCCTACAACATCCTATGGCTACACCTTC.